This TCR beta chain was captured by sequencing in a study of type 1 regulatory T cells. For the study at large: T-allo10 is a Tr1-enriched, alloantigen-specific CD4 T cell product made in vitro.

As regards this clonotype: What it binds is unknown.

TCRdb independently ran MiXCR on the reads; one entry per CDR3 protein. This sample carries about 62,000 distinct CDR3 sequences, 62% of them seen once, and the ten largest clones take 1.5% to 2%. There are 17 residues in the CDR3. Trimming stripped 1 base from V and 3 bases from J, with 19 bases between. CDR1 is MGHRA, CDR2 YSYEKL, per germline. The sequence was collected from a human donor in good health. Sequences were obtained from cultured non-Tr1 T cells, either the whole culture or a sorted T cell fraction (not recorded which). The chain couples TRBV4-1 to TRBJ2-7, with a weak D call TRBD1 (5 bases). The CDR3 region is CASSQVEARTSNYEQYF. Written as DNA, the CDR3 is TGCGCCAGCAGCCAAGTTGAAGCGCGGACATCGAACTACGAGCAGTACTTC.